Listed here is a single T cell receptor beta chain. The sample belongs to a study of T cell repertoires in cytomegalovirus infection. This CDR3 has 13 amino acids. The V gene's germline CDR1 is SGHTA and CDR2 FQGNSA. V shed 4 bases and J shed 9 bases, with 15 bases lying between them. One entry per CDR3 protein results from TCRdb running MiXCR on the reads. The sample gives 300,000 or so distinct CDR3 sequences, 20% to 30% of which show up once; about 14% is in the top ten. V gene TRBV7-2 combines with J gene TRBJ1-1; D remains unclear. The receptor comes from a human donor in good health (CMV status not recorded). Some clones in this sample may be carry-over from other donors' samples. Input material: PBMCs. CDR3 sequence: CASSSPSGSQAFF. CDR3 bases: TGTGCCAGCAGCTCCCCTTCCGGGTCGCAAGCTTTCTTT.